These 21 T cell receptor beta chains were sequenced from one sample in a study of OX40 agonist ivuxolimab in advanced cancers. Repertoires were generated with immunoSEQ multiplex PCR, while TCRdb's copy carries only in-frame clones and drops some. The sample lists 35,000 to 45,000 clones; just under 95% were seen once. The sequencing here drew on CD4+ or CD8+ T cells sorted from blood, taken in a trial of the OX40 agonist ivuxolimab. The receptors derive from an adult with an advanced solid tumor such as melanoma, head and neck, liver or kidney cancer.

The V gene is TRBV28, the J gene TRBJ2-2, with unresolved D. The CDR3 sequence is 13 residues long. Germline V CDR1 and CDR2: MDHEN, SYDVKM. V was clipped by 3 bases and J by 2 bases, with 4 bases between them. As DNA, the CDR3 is TGTGCCAGCAGTTTTCTAAACACCGGGGAGCTGTTTTTT. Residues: CASSFLNTGELFF. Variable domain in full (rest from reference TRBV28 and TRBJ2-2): DVKVTQSSRYLVKRTGEKVFLECVQDMDHENMFWYRQDPGLGLRLIYFSYDVKMKEKGDIPEGYSVSREKKERFSLILESASTNQTSMYLCASSFLNTGELFFGEGSRLTVL.

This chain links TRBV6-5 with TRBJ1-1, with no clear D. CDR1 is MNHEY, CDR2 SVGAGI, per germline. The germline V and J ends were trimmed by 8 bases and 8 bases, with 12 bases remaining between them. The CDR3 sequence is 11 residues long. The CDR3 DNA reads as TGTGCCAGCCTAATAGGTAGGGAAGCTTTCTTT. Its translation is CASLIGREAFF.

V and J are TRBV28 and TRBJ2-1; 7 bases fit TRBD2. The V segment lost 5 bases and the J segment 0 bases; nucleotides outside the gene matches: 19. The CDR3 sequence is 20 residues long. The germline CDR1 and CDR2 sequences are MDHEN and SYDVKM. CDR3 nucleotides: TGTGCCAGCAGTCCCCTAGCTAGCGGTAGTTTCGATAGCTCCTACAATGAGCAGTTCTTC. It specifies CASSPLASGSFDSSYNEQFF.

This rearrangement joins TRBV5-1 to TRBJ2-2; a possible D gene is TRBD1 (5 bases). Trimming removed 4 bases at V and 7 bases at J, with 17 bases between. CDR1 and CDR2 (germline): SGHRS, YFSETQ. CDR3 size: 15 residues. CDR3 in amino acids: CASSPSARADGELFF. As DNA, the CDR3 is TGCGCCAGCAGCCCCTCGGCCAGGGCGGACGGGGAGCTGTTTTTT.

The CDR3 DNA reads TGTGCCAGCAGTTCACCCCGGACAGGGAGGCGCTCTGGGGCCAACGTCCTGACTTTC. Translated: CASSSPRTGRRSGANVLTF. The chain employs TRBV28 and TRBJ2-6; 8 bases match TRBD1. Germline trimming cut 4 bases from V and 0 bases from J; bases unmatched to any gene: 11. Germline CDR1 and CDR2: MDHEN and SYDVKM. The CDR3 has 19 amino acids.

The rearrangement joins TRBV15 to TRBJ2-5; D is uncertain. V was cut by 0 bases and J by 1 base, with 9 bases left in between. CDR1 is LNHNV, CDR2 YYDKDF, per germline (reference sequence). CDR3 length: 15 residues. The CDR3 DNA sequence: TGTGCCACCAGCAGAGAAAGGGTCCCCCAAGAGACCCAGTACTTC. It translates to CATSRERVPQETQYF. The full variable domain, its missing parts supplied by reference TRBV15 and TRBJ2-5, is DAMVIQNPRYQVTQFGKPVTLSCSQTLNHNVMYWYQQKSSQAPKLLFHYYDKDFNNEADTPDNFQSRRPNTSFCFLDIRSPGLGDTAMYLCATSRERVPQETQYFGPGTRLLVL.

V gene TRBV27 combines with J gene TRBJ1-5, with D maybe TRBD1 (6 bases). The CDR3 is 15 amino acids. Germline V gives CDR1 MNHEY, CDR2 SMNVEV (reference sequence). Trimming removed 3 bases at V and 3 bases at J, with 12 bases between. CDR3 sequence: CASSFAGATNQPQHF. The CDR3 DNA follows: TGTGCCAGCAGTTTCGCAGGGGCCACCAATCAGCCCCAGCATTTT.

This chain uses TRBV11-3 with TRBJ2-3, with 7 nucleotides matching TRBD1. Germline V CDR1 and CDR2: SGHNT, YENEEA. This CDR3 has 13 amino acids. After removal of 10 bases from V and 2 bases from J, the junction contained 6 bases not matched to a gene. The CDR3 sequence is CATSGGTTDTQYF. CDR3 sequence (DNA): TGTGCCACTTCAGGGGGTACCACAGATACGCAGTATTTT.

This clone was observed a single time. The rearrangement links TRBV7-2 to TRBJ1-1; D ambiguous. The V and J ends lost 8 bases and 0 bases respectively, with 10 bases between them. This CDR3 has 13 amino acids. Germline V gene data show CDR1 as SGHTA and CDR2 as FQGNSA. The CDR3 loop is CASVEGLNTEAFF. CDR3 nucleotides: TGTGCCAGCGTAGAAGGTTTGAACACTGAAGCTTTCTTT.

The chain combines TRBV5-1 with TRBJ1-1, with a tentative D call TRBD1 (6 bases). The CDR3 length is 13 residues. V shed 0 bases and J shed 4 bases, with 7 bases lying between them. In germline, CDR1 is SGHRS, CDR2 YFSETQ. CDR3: CASSLEGGTEAFF. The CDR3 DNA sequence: TGCGCCAGCAGCTTGGAGGGGGGCACTGAAGCTTTCTTT.

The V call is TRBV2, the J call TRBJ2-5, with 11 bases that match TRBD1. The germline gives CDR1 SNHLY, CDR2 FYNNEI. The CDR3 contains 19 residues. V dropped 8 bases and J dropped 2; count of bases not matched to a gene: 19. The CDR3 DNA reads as TGTGCCAGCTCGTCCCCTGGCCACGGACAGGGGGCAGGGCAAGAGACCCAGTACTTC. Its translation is CASSSPGHGQGAGQETQYF.

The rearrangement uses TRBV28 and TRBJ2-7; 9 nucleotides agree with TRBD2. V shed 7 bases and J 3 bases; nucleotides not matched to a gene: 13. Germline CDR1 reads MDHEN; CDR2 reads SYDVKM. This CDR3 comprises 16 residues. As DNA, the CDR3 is TGTGCCAGCAACCCATTGAGGCTAGCGGGGCTCTACGAGCAGTACTTC. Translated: CASNPLRLAGLYEQYF.

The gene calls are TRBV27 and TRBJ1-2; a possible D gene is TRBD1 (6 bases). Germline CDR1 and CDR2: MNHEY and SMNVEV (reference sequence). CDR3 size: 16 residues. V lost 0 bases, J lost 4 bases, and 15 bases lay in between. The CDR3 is CASSLSGRGASYGYTF. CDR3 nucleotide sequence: TGTGCCAGCAGTTTATCGGGGCGGGGGGCTTCCTATGGCTACACCTTC.

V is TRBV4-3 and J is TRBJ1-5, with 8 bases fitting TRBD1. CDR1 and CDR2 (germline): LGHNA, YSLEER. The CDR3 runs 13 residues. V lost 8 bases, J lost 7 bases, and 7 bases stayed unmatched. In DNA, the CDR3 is TGCGCCAGCGCGGACAGGGTCGACCAGCCCCAGCATTTT. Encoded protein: CASADRVDQPQHF.

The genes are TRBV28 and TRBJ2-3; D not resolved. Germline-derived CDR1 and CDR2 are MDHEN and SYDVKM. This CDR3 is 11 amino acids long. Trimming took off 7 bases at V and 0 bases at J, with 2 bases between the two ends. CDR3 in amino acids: CASTSTDTQYF. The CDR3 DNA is TGTGCCAGCACTAGCACAGATACGCAGTATTTT. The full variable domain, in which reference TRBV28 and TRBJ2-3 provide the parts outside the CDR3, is DVKVTQSSRYLVKRTGEKVFLECVQDMDHENMFWYRQDPGLGLRLIYFSYDVKMKEKGDIPEGYSVSREKKERFSLILESASTNQTSMYLCASTSTDTQYFGPGTRLTVL.

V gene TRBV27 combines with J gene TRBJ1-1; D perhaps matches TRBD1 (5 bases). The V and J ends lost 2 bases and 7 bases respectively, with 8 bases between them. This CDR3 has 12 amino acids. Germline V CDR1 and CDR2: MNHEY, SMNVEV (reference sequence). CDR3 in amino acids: CASSLRGDEAFF. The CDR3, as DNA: TGTGCCAGCAGTTTAAGAGGGGATGAAGCTTTCTTT.

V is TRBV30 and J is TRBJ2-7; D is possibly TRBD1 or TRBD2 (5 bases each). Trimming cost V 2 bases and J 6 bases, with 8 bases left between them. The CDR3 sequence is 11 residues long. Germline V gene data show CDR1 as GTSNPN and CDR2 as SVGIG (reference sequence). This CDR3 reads CAWSLGTEQYF. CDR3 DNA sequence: TGTGCCTGGAGTCTGGGGACCGAGCAGTACTTC.

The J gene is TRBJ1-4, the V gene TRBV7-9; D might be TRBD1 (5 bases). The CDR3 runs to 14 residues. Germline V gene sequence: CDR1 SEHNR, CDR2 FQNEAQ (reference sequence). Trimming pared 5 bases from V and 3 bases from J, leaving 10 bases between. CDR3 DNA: TGTGCCAGCAGCCCGACAGCCCCTAATGAAAAACTGTTTTTT. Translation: CASSPTAPNEKLFF.

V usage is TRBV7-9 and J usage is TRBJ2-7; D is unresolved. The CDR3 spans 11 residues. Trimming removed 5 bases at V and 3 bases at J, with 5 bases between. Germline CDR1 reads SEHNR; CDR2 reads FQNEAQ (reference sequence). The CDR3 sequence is CASSASYEQYF. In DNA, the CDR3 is TGTGCCAGCAGCGCTAGCTACGAGCAGTACTTC.

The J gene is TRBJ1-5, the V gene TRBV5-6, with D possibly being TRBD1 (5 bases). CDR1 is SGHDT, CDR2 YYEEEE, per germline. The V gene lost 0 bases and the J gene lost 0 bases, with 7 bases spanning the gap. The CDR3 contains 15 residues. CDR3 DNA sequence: TGTGCCAGCAGCTTGGGACAGTCTAGCAATCAGCCCCAGCATTTT. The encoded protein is CASSLGQSSNQPQHF.

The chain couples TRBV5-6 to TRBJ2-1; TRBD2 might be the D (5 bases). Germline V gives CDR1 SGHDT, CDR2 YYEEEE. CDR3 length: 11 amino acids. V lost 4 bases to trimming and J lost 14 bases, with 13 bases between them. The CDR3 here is CASSTIGSEFF. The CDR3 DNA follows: TGTGCCAGCAGCACCATTGGGAGTGAGTTCTTC.